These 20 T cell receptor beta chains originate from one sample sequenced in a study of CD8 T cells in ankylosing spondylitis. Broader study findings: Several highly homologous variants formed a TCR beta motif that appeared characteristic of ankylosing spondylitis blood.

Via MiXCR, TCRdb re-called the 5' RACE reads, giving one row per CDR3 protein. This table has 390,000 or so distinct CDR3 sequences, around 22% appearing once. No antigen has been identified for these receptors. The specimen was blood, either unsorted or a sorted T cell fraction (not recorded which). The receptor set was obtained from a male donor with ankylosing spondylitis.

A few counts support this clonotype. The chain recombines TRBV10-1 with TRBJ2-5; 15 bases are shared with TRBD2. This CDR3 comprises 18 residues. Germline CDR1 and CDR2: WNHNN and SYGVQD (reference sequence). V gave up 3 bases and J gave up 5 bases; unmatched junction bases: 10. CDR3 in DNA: TGCGCCAGCAGTGACCCTGGACTAGCGGGAGGGCCCGGGGAGACCCAGTACTTC. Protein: CASSDPGLAGGPGETQYF.

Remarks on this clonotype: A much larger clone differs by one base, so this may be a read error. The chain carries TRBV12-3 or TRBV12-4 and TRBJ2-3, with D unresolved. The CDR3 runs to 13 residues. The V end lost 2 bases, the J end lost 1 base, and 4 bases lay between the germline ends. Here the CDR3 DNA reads TGTGCCAGCAGTTTAAAGGGCACAGATACGCAGTATTTT. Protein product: CASSLKGTDTQYF.

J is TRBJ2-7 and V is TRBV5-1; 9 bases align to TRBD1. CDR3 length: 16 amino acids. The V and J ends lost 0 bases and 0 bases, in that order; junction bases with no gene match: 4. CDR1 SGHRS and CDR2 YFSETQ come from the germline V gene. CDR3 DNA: TGCGCCAGCAGCTTGGATGGGACAGGGCGCTCCTACGAGCAGTACTTC. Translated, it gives CASSLDGTGRSYEQYF.

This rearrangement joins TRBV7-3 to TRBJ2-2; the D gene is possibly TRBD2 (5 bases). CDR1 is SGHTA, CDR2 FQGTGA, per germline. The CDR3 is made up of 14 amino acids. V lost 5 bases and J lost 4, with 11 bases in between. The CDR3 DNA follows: TGTGCCAGCAGCAGCCAGCGGATCACCGGGGAGCTGTTTTTT. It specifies CASSSQRITGELFF.

The CDR3 spells CASLSSGTDTQYF. For the CDR3, the DNA is TGTGCCAGCCTCTCTAGCGGGACAGATACGCAGTATTTT. The chain couples TRBV11-2 to TRBJ2-3, with 8 positions matching TRBD2. CDR3 length: 13 amino acids. CDR1 is SGHAT, CDR2 FQNNGV, per germline. Trimming took 8 bases from V and 3 from J; bases not matched to a gene: 4.

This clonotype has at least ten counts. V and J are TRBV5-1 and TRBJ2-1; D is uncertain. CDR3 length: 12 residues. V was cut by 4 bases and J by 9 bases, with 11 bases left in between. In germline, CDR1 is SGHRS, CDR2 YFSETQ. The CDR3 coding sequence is TGCGCCAGCAGCCCGGATCTGGTTGAGCAGTTCTTC. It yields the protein CASSPDLVEQFF.

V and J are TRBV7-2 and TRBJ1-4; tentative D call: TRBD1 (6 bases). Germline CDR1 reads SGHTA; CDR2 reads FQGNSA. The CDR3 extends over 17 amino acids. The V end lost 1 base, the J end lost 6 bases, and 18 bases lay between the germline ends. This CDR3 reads CASSLVGLSQGHEKLFF. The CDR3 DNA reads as TGTGCCAGCAGCTTAGTGGGGCTATCACAGGGCCATGAAAAACTGTTTTTT.

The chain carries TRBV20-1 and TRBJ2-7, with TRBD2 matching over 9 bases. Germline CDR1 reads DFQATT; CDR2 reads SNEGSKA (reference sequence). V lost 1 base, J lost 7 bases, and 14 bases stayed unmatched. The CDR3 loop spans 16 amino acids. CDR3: CSARVTNSGSLWEQYF. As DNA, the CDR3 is TGCAGTGCTAGAGTAACGAATAGCGGGAGCCTGTGGGAGCAGTACTTC.

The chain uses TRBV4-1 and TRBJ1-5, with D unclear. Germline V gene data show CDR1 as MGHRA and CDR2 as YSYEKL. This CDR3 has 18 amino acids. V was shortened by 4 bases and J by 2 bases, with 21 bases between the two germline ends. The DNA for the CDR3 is TGCGCCAGCAGCCGAGAGGTCAGAGTGGATTATGGCAATCAGCCCCAGCATTTT. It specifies CASSREVRVDYGNQPQHF.

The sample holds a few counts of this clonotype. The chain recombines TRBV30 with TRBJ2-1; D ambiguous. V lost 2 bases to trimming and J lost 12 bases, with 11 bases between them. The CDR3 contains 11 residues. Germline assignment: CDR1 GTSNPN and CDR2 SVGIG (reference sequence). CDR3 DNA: TGTGCCTGGAGTTCTCAGGTGGCGCAGTTCTTC. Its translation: CAWSSQVAQFF.

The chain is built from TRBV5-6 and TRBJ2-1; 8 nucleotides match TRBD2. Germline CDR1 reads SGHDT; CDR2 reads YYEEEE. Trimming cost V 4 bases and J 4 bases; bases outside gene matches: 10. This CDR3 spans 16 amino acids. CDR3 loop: CASSALGSGTYNEQFF. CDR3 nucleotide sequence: TGTGCCAGCAGCGCCTTGGGTAGCGGGACTTACAATGAGCAGTTCTTC.

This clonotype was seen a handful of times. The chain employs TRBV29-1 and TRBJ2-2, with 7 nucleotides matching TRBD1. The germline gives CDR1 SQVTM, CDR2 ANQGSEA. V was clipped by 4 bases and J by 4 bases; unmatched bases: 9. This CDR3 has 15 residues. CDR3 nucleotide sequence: TGCAGCGTTGGGGCGACAGGGTCGAGCACCGGGGAGCTGTTTTTT. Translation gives CSVGATGSSTGELFF.

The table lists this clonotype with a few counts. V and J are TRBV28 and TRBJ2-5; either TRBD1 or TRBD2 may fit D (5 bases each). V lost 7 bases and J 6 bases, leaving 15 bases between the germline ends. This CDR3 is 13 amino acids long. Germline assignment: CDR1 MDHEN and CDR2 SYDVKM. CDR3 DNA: TGTGCCAGCACCCCCGGGGCAGCGAAGACCCAGTACTTC. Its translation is CASTPGAAKTQYF.

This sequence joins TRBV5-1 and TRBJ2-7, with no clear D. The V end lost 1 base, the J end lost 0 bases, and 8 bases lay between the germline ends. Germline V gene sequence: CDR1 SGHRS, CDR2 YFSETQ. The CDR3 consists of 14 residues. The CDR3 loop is CASSLPGRSYEQYF. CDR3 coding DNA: TGCGCCAGCAGCTTGCCAGGCCGCTCCTACGAGCAGTACTTC.

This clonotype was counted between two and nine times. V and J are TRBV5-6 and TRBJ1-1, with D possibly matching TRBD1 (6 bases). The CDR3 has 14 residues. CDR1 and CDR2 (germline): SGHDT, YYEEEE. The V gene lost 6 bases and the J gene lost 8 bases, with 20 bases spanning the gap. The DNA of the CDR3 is TGTGCCAGCACGATAAGGACAGACTTTACCGAAGCTTTCTTT. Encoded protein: CASTIRTDFTEAFF.

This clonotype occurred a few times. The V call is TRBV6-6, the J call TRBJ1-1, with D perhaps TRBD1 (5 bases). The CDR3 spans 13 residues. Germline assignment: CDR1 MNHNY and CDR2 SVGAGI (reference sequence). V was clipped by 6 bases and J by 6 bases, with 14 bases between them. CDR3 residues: CASSRGLRAEAFF. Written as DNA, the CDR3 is TGTGCCAGCAGCCGGGGCCTCCGAGCTGAAGCTTTCTTT.

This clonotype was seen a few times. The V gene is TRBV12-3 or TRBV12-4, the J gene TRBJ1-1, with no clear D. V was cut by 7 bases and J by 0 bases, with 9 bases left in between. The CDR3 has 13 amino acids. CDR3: CASTFQLNTEAFF. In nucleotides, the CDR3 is TGTGCCAGCACGTTCCAGTTGAACACTGAAGCTTTCTTT.

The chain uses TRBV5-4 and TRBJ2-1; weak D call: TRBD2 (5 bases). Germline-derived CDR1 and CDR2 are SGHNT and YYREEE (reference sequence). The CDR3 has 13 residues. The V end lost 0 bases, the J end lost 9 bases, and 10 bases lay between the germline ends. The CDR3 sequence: CASSLGGVLEQFF. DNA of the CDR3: TGTGCCAGCAGCTTGGGGGGAGTGCTTGAGCAGTTCTTC.

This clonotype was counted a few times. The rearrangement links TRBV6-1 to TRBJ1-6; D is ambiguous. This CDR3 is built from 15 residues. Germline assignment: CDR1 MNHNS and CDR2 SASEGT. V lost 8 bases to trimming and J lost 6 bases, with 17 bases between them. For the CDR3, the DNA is TGTGCCAGCGTCCTATCACAGAGGAGTAATTCACCCCTCCACTTT. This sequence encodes CASVLSQRSNSPLHF.

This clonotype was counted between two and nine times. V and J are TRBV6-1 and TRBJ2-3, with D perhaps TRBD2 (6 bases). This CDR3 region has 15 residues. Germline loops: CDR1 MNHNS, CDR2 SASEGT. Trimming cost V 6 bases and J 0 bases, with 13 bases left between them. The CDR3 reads CASRVLATSTDTQYF. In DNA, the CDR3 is TGTGCCAGCAGAGTCCTAGCGACCAGCACAGATACGCAGTATTTT.